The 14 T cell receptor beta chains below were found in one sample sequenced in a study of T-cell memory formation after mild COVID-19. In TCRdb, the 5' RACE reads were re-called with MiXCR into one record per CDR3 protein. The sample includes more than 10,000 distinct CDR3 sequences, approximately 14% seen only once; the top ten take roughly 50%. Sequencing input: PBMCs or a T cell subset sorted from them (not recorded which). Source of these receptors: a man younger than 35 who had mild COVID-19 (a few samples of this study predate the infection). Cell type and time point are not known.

CDR3 sequence (DNA): TGTGCCAGCACGCCCCCGGGACGTCTCCCGTCCTCTGCCTACGAGCAGTACGTC. As protein: CASTPPGRLPSSAYEQYV. The gene calls are TRBV28 and TRBJ2-7; D tentatively reads TRBD1 or TRBD2 (5 bases each). The V gene's germline CDR1 is MDHEN and CDR2 SYDVKM. This CDR3 region has 18 residues. Trimming took 7 bases from V and 2 from J, leaving 27 bases between them.

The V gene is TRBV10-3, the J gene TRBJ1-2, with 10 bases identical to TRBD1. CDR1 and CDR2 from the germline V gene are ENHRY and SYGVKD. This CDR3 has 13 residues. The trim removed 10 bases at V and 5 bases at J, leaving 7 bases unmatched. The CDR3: CASLPGQGYGYTF. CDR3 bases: TGTGCCAGCCTACCGGGACAGGGGTATGGCTACACCTTC.

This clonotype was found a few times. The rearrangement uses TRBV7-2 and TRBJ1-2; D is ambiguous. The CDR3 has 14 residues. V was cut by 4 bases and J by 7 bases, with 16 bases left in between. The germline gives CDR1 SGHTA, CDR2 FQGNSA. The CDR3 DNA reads TGTGCCAGCAGCTCATCTCTGGGGTGGGGTGGCTACACCTTC. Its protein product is CASSSSLGWGGYTF.

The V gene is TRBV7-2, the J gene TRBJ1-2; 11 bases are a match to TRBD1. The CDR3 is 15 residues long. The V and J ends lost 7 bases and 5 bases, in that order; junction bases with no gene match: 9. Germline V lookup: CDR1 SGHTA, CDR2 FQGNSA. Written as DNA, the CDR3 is TGTGCCAGCACCATTTCGCGGGACAGGGGGTATGGCTACACCTTC. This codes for CASTISRDRGYGYTF.

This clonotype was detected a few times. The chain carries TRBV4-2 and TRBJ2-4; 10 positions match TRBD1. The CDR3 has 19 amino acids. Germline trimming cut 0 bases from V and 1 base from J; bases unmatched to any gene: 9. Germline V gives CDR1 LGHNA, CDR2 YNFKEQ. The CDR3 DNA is TGTGCCAGCAGCCAAGATGGGACAGGGGCAACTACTGCCAAAAACATTCAGTACTTC. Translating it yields CASSQDGTGATTAKNIQYF.

The CDR3 region has the DNA TGTGCCAGCAGTTTGGGCCGTTTTACCCAGTCACCCCTCCACTTT. Its protein product is CASSLGRFTQSPLHF. The V gene is TRBV12-3 or TRBV12-4, the J gene TRBJ1-6; D is unclear. V lost 3 bases, J lost 10 bases, and 16 bases lay in between. The CDR3 contains 15 residues.

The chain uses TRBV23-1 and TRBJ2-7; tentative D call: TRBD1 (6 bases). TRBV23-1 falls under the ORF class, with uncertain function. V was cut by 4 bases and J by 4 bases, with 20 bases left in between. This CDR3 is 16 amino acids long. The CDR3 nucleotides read TGCGCCAGCAGTCCCAATAACAGGGTAACTCCATACGAGCAGTACGTC. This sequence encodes CASSPNNRVTPYEQYV.

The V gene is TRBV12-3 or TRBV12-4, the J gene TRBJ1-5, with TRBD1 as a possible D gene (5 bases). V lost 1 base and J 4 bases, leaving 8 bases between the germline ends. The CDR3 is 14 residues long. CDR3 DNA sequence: TGTGCCAGCAGTTTAGGGGCAGGGAATCAGCCCCAGCATTTT. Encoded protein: CASSLGAGNQPQHF.

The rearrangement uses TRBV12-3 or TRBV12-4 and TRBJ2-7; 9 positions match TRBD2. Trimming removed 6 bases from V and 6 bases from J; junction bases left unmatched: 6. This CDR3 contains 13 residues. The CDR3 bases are TGTGCCAGCAGAATAGCGGGAGCCCGCGAGCAGTACTTC. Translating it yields CASRIAGAREQYF.

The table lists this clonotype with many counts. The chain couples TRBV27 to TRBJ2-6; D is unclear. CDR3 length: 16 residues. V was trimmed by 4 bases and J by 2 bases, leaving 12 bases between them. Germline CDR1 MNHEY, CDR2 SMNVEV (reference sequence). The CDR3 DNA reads TGTGCCAGCAGTTCCCGGACCGGAGCTGGGGCCAACGTCCTGACTTTC. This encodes CASSSRTGAGANVLTF.

The CDR3 DNA is TGTGCCAGCGGACCCGACTACTACGAGCAGTACGTC. Its translation: CASGPDYYEQYV. The chain links TRBV6-6 to TRBJ2-7, with a possible D match to TRBD2 (5 bases). V was pared by 8 bases and J by 3 bases, with 11 bases between. Germline V gene data show CDR1 as MNHNY and CDR2 as SVGAGI (reference sequence). The CDR3 totals 12 residues.

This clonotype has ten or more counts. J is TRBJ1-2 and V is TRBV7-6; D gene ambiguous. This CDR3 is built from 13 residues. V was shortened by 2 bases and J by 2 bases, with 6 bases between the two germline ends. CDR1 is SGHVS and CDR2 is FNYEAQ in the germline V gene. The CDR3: CASSLQENYGYTF. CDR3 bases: TGTGCCAGCAGCTTACAGGAGAACTATGGCTACACCTTC.

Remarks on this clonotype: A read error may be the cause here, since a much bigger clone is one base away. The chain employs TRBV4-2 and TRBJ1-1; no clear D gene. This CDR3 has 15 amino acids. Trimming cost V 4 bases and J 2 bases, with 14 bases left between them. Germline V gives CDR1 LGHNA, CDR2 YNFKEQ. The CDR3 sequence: CASSRKEVVNTEAFF. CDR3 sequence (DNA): TGTGCCAGCAGCCGTAAGGAGGTGGTCAACACTGAAGCTTTCTTT.

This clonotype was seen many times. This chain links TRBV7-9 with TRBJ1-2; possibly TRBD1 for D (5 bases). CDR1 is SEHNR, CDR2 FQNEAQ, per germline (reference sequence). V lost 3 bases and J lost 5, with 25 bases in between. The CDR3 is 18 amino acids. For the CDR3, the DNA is TGTGCCAGCAGCTTCGGTGTCAGAGCGACAGACCCTGGTTATGGCTACACCTTC. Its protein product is CASSFGVRATDPGYGYTF. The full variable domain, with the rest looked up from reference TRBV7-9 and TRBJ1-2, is DTGVSQNPRHKITKRGQNVTFRCDPISEHNRLYWYRQTLGQGPEFLTYFQNEAQLEKSRLLSDRFSAERPKGSFSTLEIQRTEQGDSAMYLCASSFGVRATDPGYGYTFGSGTRLTVV.